The T cell receptor beta chain under discussion was sequenced for a study of shared clonotypes between healthy human individuals. The CDR3 totals 12 residues. The germline CDR1 and CDR2 sequences are MNHEY and SVGAGI. Trimming took 11 bases from V and 5 from J; bases not matched to a gene: 9. Findings and limits, study-wide: Collection of samples was limited to blood; tissue repertoires likely differ. Depth was large, yet rarefaction showed that sorted-subset sequencing was incomplete. Naive subsets generally had larger estimated richness than memory subsets.

Source study methods: From ImmunoSEQ came sequences covering only the junction and carrying no quality scores, so filtering differed. Here immunoSEQ multiplex PCR was the method, and the copy in TCRdb shows in-frame clones only, minus some. V and J calls and clone size are those listed in that table; D and trimming were worked out from the DNA. The top ten hold more than 0.55% of the sample, which has over a million clones, around 78% seen once. Turning to this clone: Its antigen is still unknown.

The TCR sequence derives from a man aged 18 to 30 in good health. Some clones in this sample may be carry-over from other donors' samples. Sequenced input: memory CD4+ T cells from PBMCs. Subset defined: CD45RA-negative fraction. This rearrangement joins TRBV6-5 to TRBJ2-7, with 7 bases matching TRBD2. Here the CDR3 DNA reads TGTGCCTGCCAAGCGGGGCCCAACGAGCAGTACTTC. It translates to CACQAGPNEQYF.